Presented here are 21 T cell receptor beta chains from one specimen sequenced in a study of T cell responses to AZD1222 COVID-19 vaccine. Measured with immunoSEQ multiplex PCR; TCRdb has only the in-frame clones, and not every one. The data show tens of thousands of clones, about 88% seen once. The starting material was peripheral blood, obtained on day 0 of AZD1222 vaccination. These receptors were obtained from an adult in good health.

J is TRBJ1-2 and V is TRBV9; D is unresolved. CDR3 size: 13 residues. The V gene lost 3 bases and the J gene lost 6 bases, with 12 bases spanning the gap. From germline, CDR1 is SGDLS and CDR2 YYNGEE. DNA of the CDR3: TGTGCCAGCAGCGCTACCCCTAAGGATGGCTACACCTTC. Its protein is CASSATPKDGYTF.

The chain recombines TRBV2 with TRBJ2-1, with TRBD1 identical over 7 bases. The germline gives CDR1 SNHLY, CDR2 FYNNEI. V lost 7 bases and J lost 7; bases outside the gene matches: 7. This CDR3 is 13 amino acids long. The CDR3 DNA is TGTGCCAGCAATCCGAACAGGGGTAATGAGCAGTTCTTC. This sequence encodes CASNPNRGNEQFF.

This chain joins TRBV2 and TRBJ1-1; maybe TRBD1 (5 bases). V was clipped by 5 bases and J by 6 bases, with 13 bases between them. The CDR3 covers 13 residues. Germline V gene lookup returns CDR1 SNHLY and CDR2 FYNNEI. In nucleotides, the CDR3 is TGTGCCAGCAGTCGCGGACGGGGGTCTGAAGCTTTCTTT. Amino acid sequence: CASSRGRGSEAFF. The full variable domain, its missing parts supplied by reference TRBV2 and TRBJ1-1, is EPEVTQTPSHQVTQMGQEVILRCVPISNHLYFYWYRQILGQKVEFLVSFYNNEISEKSEIFDDQFSVERPDGSNFTLKIRSTKLEDSAMYFCASSRGRGSEAFFGQGTRLTVV.

This chain connects TRBV7-2 to TRBJ1-3; no clear D gene. The CDR3 loop spans 13 amino acids. Germline V gives CDR1 SGHTA, CDR2 FQGNSA. The CDR3 is CGSRNYSGNTIYF. The CDR3, as DNA: TGTGGCTCGAGGAACTACTCTGGAAACACCATATATTTT.

The chain combines TRBV7-2 with TRBJ1-4; 7 nucleotides agree with TRBD1. There are 14 residues in the CDR3. CDR1 is SGHTA, CDR2 FQGNSA, per germline. V shed 6 bases and J 6 bases; nucleotides not matched to a gene: 7. CDR3 sequence reads: CASRTGTADEKLFF. DNA of the CDR3: TGTGCCAGCAGAACCGGGACAGCGGATGAAAAACTGTTTTTT.

CDR3 DNA sequence: TGTGCCAGCAGCGTAGGACAAAGAGCCCCCCATGAGCAGTTCTTC. It translates to CASSVGQRAPHEQFF. The gene calls are TRBV9 and TRBJ2-1; D unresolved. Germline-derived CDR1 and CDR2 are SGDLS and YYNGEE. The V end was cut by 0 bases, the J end by 8 bases, with 15 bases between. CDR3 length: 15 amino acids.

This clone turned up a few times. This CDR3 reads CASSSGLAGVGYEQYF. Here the CDR3 DNA reads TGTGCCAGCAGCTCGGGACTAGCGGGAGTGGGGTACGAGCAGTACTTC. The chain combines TRBV5-4 with TRBJ2-7, with TRBD2 identical over 14 bases. The ends lost 3 bases at V and 4 bases at J; junction bases unmatched: 6. Germline assignment: CDR1 SGHNT and CDR2 YYREEE (reference sequence). This CDR3 has 16 amino acids. Based on the CDR3 plus reference TRBV5-4 and TRBJ2-7, the full variable domain is ETGVTQSPTHLIKTRGQQVTLRCSSQSGHNTVSWYQQALGQGPQFIFQYYREEENGRGNFPPRFSGLQFPNYSSELNVNALELDDSALYLCASSSGLAGVGYEQYFGPGTRLTVT.

The chain employs TRBV6-1 and TRBJ2-7; D call uncertain. V lost 0 bases and J lost 9, with 12 bases in between. Germline V CDR1 and CDR2: MNHNS, SASEGT. This CDR3 has 13 residues. The CDR3 region is CASSEALGSLQYF. The CDR3 DNA is TGTGCCAGCAGTGAAGCGCTAGGATCCTTGCAGTACTTC.

The CDR3 nucleotides read TGTGCCAGCAGCATGGGACAGGGTGGTACAGATACGCAGTATTTT. It is translated as CASSMGQGGTDTQYF. The V call is TRBV5-4, the J call TRBJ2-3; 9 nucleotides agree with TRBD1. V shed 4 bases, J shed 3 bases, and the junction held 6 bases outside the gene matches. In germline, CDR1 is SGHNT, CDR2 YYREEE (reference sequence). The CDR3 runs to 15 residues.

The chain recombines TRBV6-5 with TRBJ1-1, with D possibly being TRBD1 (5 bases). The CDR3 sequence is 13 residues long. V lost 6 bases and J lost 1, with 9 bases in between. In germline, CDR1 is MNHEY, CDR2 SVGAGI. CDR3 DNA sequence: TGTGCCAGCAGCCCGACAGCGAACACTGAAGCTTTCTTT. Translation gives CASSPTANTEAFF.

The CDR3 nucleotides are TGTGCCAGCAGCCCCGGGAGTAGGGCCAATCAGCCCCAGCATTTT. Translation: CASSPGSRANQPQHF. This chain uses TRBV6-2 or TRBV6-3 with TRBJ1-5; D is unclear. Trimming took 6 bases from V and 3 from J, leaving 15 bases between them. Germline values: CDR1 MNHEY, CDR2 SVGEGT. This CDR3 is built from 15 residues.

DNA of the CDR3: TGCGCCAGCAGCTTGGAGGTGGGCACCTATGGCTACACCTTC. Translating it yields CASSLEVGTYGYTF. The chain combines TRBV5-1 with TRBJ1-2; no clear D. Germline V CDR1 and CDR2: SGHRS, YFSETQ. With 0 bases removed from V and 4 bases from J, the gap between germline ends came to 10 bases. The CDR3 covers 14 residues.

The chain employs TRBV4-1 and TRBJ1-1, with D unresolved. Germline CDR1 is MGHRA and CDR2 is YSYEKL. The ends were cut back, 0 bases at V and 0 bases at J, with 14 bases in the middle. CDR3 length: 17 residues. The DNA for the CDR3 is TGCGCCAGCAGCCAAGAGATTGCCAGTAGCATGAACACTGAAGCTTTCTTT. This encodes CASSQEIASSMNTEAFF.

This clone appeared once. The chain links TRBV19 to TRBJ1-5, with 9 positions matching TRBD1. This CDR3 region has 16 residues. V trimming: 6 bases; J trimming: 1 base; junction bases outside the gene matches: 7. Germline V CDR1 and CDR2: LNHDA, SQIVND (reference sequence). For the CDR3, the DNA is TGTGCCAGTAGGGGACAGGGCCCAGGGAGCAATCAGCCCCAGCATTTT. This encodes CASRGQGPGSNQPQHF.

V gene TRBV4-1 combines with J gene TRBJ1-2, with 9 bases fitting TRBD1. Losses at the gene ends were 3 bases for V and 5 bases for J; bases not matched to a gene: 7. The CDR3 consists of 15 residues. Germline V CDR1 and CDR2: MGHRA, YSYEKL. The CDR3 nucleotides are TGCGCCAGCAGCCACCTTACAGGGGGCGGGTATGGCTACACCTTC. It yields the protein CASSHLTGGGYGYTF.

This clone showed up just a few times. The chain combines TRBV28 with TRBJ2-6; D may be TRBD2 (5 bases). The V end lost 4 bases, the J end lost 2 bases, and 12 bases lay between the germline ends. The CDR3 length is 16 residues. Per the germline V gene, CDR1 is MDHEN and CDR2 is SYDVKM. The CDR3 is CASSSPGKTGANVLTF. CDR3 bases: TGTGCCAGCAGTTCACCCGGGAAGACTGGGGCCAACGTCCTGACTTTC.

The V gene is TRBV28, the J gene TRBJ1-2; TRBD1 agrees at 7 bases. This CDR3 contains 14 residues. The junction had 11 bases not matched to a gene; V was cut back by 7 bases and J by 6 bases. The V gene's germline CDR1 is MDHEN and CDR2 SYDVKM. The CDR3 DNA follows: TGTGCCAGCAACGCAGGGGGGGGGCCCCATGGCTACACCTTC. This sequence encodes CASNAGGGPHGYTF.

V is TRBV15 and J is TRBJ1-3; the D is unclear. The germline CDR1 and CDR2 sequences are LNHNV and YYDKDF (reference sequence). This CDR3 region has 15 residues. The V end lost 0 bases, the J end lost 3 bases, and 9 bases lay between the germline ends. In DNA form, the CDR3 reads TGTGCCACCAGCAGAGATGGGGAAGGTGGAAACACCATATATTTT. Its translation: CATSRDGEGGNTIYF.

V is TRBV5-1 and J is TRBJ1-1, with 8 bases aligning to TRBD1. Looked up from germline, CDR1 is SGHRS and CDR2 is YFSETQ. The CDR3 consists of 16 residues. The V gene end was trimmed by 1 base and the J gene end by 5 bases; junction bases not matched to a gene: 10. The CDR3 sequence is CASSLLGDRGRTEAFF. The CDR3 DNA follows: TGCGCCAGCAGCTTGCTTGGTGACAGGGGAAGAACTGAAGCTTTCTTT.

The CDR3 loop reads CASSGEFGTQYF. CDR3 DNA sequence: TGTGCCAGCAGCGGGGAGTTTGGGACGCAGTATTTT. The rearrangement joins TRBV3-1 (or the pseudogene TRBV3-2) to TRBJ2-3, with TRBD2 as a possible D gene (5 bases). CDR3 size: 12 residues. In germline, CDR1 is LGHDT, CDR2 YNNKEL (reference sequence). The V end lost 5 bases, the J end lost 9 bases, and 12 bases lay between the germline ends.

This clone was observed a single time. The J gene is TRBJ1-2, the V gene TRBV4-1; TRBD1 agrees at 9 bases. The CDR3 totals 15 residues. With V trimmed by 5 bases and J by 7 bases, 11 bases remained unmatched. The germline CDR1 and CDR2 sequences are MGHRA and YSYEKL. In nucleotides, the CDR3 is TGCGCCAGCAGCGACACGTCCGGGACAGGGTTTGGCTACACCTTC. Translated, it gives CASSDTSGTGFGYTF.